These 20 T cell receptor beta chains originate from one sample sequenced in a study of radiotherapy plus CTLA-4 blockade in lung cancer. Clones were read by immunoSEQ multiplex PCR, and TCRdb kept only the in-frame ones, dropping some. The sample lists more than 55,000 clones; 82% were seen once. Source: peripheral blood, taken from a patient treated with radiotherapy plus ipilimumab. The source of these receptors is a human donor with non-small cell lung cancer whose response to radiotherapy plus ipilimumab could not be evaluated.

This clone appeared a single time. The chain recombines TRBV6-4 with TRBJ2-1, with 12 bases lining up with TRBD2. CDR3 size: 16 residues. In germline, CDR1 is MRHNA, CDR2 SNTAGT. V lost 6 bases, J lost 7 bases, and 10 bases stayed unmatched. CDR3 bases: TGTGCCAGCAGGATGGCTAGCGGGGGGGCTTTTAATGAGCAGTTCTTC. Translation gives CASRMASGGAFNEQFF.

This clone was counted once. V gene TRBV7-2 combines with J gene TRBJ2-7, with 8 bases fitting TRBD1. With V trimmed by 3 bases and J by 1 base, 8 bases remained unmatched. The germline CDR1 and CDR2 sequences are SGHTA and FQGNSA. This CDR3 is built from 16 residues. CDR3 nucleotides: TGTGCCAGCAGCTTTAAAGGACAGGGTTCTTCCTACGAGCAGTACTTC. Translating gives CASSFKGQGSSYEQYF.

A note on this clone: A junction end diverges from the germline sequence, so it may reflect a read error. The chain is built from TRBV20-1 and TRBJ1-2; D gene uncertain. Germline values: CDR1 DFQATT, CDR2 SNEGSKA (reference sequence). CDR3 length: 11 residues. This CDR3 reads CSARDSGLVAF. For the CDR3, the DNA is TGCAGTGCTAGAGATAGCGGATTGGTGGCCTTC.

The chain joins TRBV19 to TRBJ1-4; 7 bases align to TRBD1. J was trimmed by 5 bases and V by 4 bases; bases with no gene match: 16. The V gene's germline CDR1 is LNHDA and CDR2 SQIVND (reference sequence). This CDR3 comprises 18 residues. The CDR3 DNA sequence: TGTGCCAGTAGTACCCTCGGACAGGTCGGGGTAGCAAATGAAAAACTGTTTTTT. It encodes CASSTLGQVGVANEKLFF.

The chain has TRBV19 and TRBJ1-2; TRBD1 matches 8 bases. There are 17 residues in the CDR3. The trim removed 6 bases at V and 2 bases at J, leaving 14 bases unmatched. Germline loops: CDR1 LNHDA, CDR2 SQIVND (reference sequence). The CDR3 bases are TGTGCCAGTAGGGAATCGACAGGGGCCCAGACGAACTATGGCTACACCTTC. Translating it yields CASRESTGAQTNYGYTF.

The chain carries TRBV7-2 and TRBJ2-1; 8 bases are shared with TRBD1. The CDR3 loop spans 14 amino acids. In germline, CDR1 is SGHTA, CDR2 FQGNSA. With 5 bases clipped from V and 8 bases from J, the junction kept 8 bases outside the gene matches. CDR3 nucleotides: TGTGCCAGCAGCGTGATAGCAGGGGGCCATGAGCAGTTCTTC. Residues: CASSVIAGGHEQFF.

The gene calls are TRBV7-2 and TRBJ1-6; D ambiguous. Germline CDR1 is SGHTA and CDR2 is FQGNSA. CDR3 length: 13 amino acids. V shed 2 bases and J shed 7 bases, with 6 bases lying between them. The CDR3 protein is CASSLWRNSPLHF. The DNA of the CDR3 is TGTGCCAGCAGCTTATGGAGGAATTCACCCCTCCACTTT. Full variable domain (outside the CDR3, taken from reference TRBV7-2 and TRBJ1-6): GAGVSQSPSNKVTEKGKDVELRCDPISGHTALYWYRQSLGQGLEFLIYFQGNSAPDKSGLPSDRFSAERTGGSVSTLTIQRTQQEDSAVYLCASSLWRNSPLHFGNGTRLTVT.

The chain employs TRBV7-2 and TRBJ1-1, with D possibly being TRBD1 (6 bases). V was trimmed by 6 bases and J by 8 bases, leaving 16 bases between them. Germline loops: CDR1 SGHTA, CDR2 FQGNSA. The CDR3 contains 13 residues. CDR3 in DNA: TGTGCCAGCAGTCCCTGGATCGACAGGGAAGCTTTCTTT. Encoded protein: CASSPWIDREAFF.

V and J are TRBV10-3 and TRBJ2-3; D not resolved. Looked up from germline, CDR1 is ENHRY and CDR2 is SYGVKD. Deletions cut 4 bases from V and 0 bases from J, with 8 bases between. The CDR3 is 14 residues long. The chain's CDR3 is CAISVGSSTDTQYF. The CDR3 DNA reads TGTGCCATCAGTGTCGGGTCTAGCACAGATACGCAGTATTTT.

This chain joins TRBV10-3 and TRBJ1-1, with 9 positions matching TRBD1. Per the germline V gene, CDR1 is ENHRY and CDR2 is SYGVKD. There are 14 residues in the CDR3. The ends lost 5 bases at V and 1 base at J; junction bases unmatched: 2. The CDR3 sequence: CAISPGQGNTEAFF. The CDR3 DNA follows: TGTGCCATCAGTCCGGGACAGGGGAACACTGAAGCTTTCTTT.

The rearrangement uses TRBV18 and TRBJ2-3; TRBD2 aligns across 7 bases. The CDR3 runs to 15 residues. V was pared by 3 bases and J by 2 bases, with 5 bases of the junction left unmatched. CDR1 and CDR2 (germline): KGHSH, LQKENI. This CDR3 reads CASSPASGSTDTQYF. DNA for the CDR3: TGTGCCAGCTCACCCGCTAGCGGATCCACAGATACGCAGTATTTT.

The chain couples TRBV7-9 to TRBJ2-2; D perhaps matches TRBD1 (6 bases). Per germline, CDR1 SEHNR and CDR2 FQNEAQ (reference sequence). The V end lost 5 bases, the J end lost 7 bases, and 11 bases lay between the germline ends. The CDR3 totals 13 residues. For the CDR3, the DNA is TGTGCCAGCAGCCTAGGACAGATCGGGGAGCTGTTTTTT. Protein sequence: CASSLGQIGELFF. Combining the CDR3 with reference TRBV7-9 and TRBJ2-2 gives the whole variable domain DTGVSQNPRHKITKRGQNVTFRCDPISEHNRLYWYRQTLGQGPEFLTYFQNEAQLEKSRLLSDRFSAERPKGSFSTLEIQRTEQGDSAMYLCASSLGQIGELFFGEGSRLTVL.

The rearrangement joins TRBV9 to TRBJ1-6; D ambiguous. This CDR3 contains 14 residues. V lost 6 bases and J lost 7, with 14 bases in between. Germline lookup yields CDR1 SGDLS and CDR2 YYNGEE. The CDR3 protein is CASTPSESNSPLHF. The CDR3 DNA is TGTGCCAGCACCCCTTCGGAGTCCAATTCACCCCTCCACTTT.

This chain links TRBV27 with TRBJ1-1; possibly TRBD1 for D (5 bases). Trimming shortened V by 11 bases and J by 0 bases, and 13 bases separated the two germline ends. The CDR3 runs 13 residues. CDR1 MNHEY and CDR2 SMNVEV come from the germline V gene (reference sequence). The CDR3 loop is CAGNRSMNTEAFF. The CDR3 region has the DNA TGTGCCGGGAACAGGAGCATGAACACTGAAGCTTTCTTT.

DNA of the CDR3: TGTGCCAGTAGTCTTGGCTCCCCTGACACTGAAGCTTTCTTT. It yields the protein CASSLGSPDTEAFF. The J gene is TRBJ1-1, the V gene TRBV19; no reliable D call. CDR1 is LNHDA and CDR2 is SQIVND in the germline V gene (reference sequence). CDR3 length: 14 residues. The V and J ends lost 5 bases and 3 bases respectively, with 13 bases between them.

The CDR3 reads CAWSGRTVSSTDTQYF. The CDR3 region has the DNA TGTGCCTGGAGTGGGCGGACAGTCTCTAGCACAGATACGCAGTATTTT. The chain is built from TRBV30 and TRBJ2-3, with D possibly matching TRBD1 (6 bases). The ends were cut back, 1 base at V and 0 bases at J, with 14 bases in the middle. The CDR3 runs to 16 residues. Germline V gene sequence: CDR1 GTSNPN, CDR2 SVGIG (reference sequence). Based on the CDR3 plus reference TRBV30 and TRBJ2-3, the full variable domain is SQTIHQWPATLVQPVGSPLSLECTVEGTSNPNLYWYRQAAGRGLQLLFYSVGIGQISSEVPQNLSASRPQDRQFILSSKKLLLSDSGFYLCAWSGRTVSSTDTQYFGPGTRLTVL.

In its sample, this clone was seen once. The gene calls are TRBV18 and TRBJ2-3, with 9 bases aligning to TRBD2. Germline loops: CDR1 KGHSH, CDR2 LQKENI. V gave up 2 bases and J gave up 2 bases; unmatched junction bases: 5. The CDR3 has 16 residues. The CDR3 nucleotides read TGTGCCAGCTCACCAACCGGGACTAGCCCCACAGATACGCAGTATTTT. It yields the protein CASSPTGTSPTDTQYF.

The rearrangement joins TRBV15 to TRBJ1-4; 8 positions match TRBD1. Germline values: CDR1 LNHNV, CDR2 YYDKDF (reference sequence). The CDR3 length is 17 residues. With 0 bases clipped from V and 6 bases from J, the junction kept 9 bases outside the gene matches. CDR3 region: CATSRDPGARGHEKLFF. Written as DNA, the CDR3 is TGTGCCACCAGCAGAGATCCGGGGGCCAGGGGGCATGAAAAACTGTTTTTT.

This rearrangement joins TRBV7-8 to TRBJ1-1, with TRBD1 identical over 7 bases. The germline V gene encodes CDR1 SGHVS and CDR2 FQNEAQ. This CDR3 has 14 residues. The J segment lost 10 bases and the V segment lost 1 base, leaving 9 bases of the junction unmatched. The CDR3 sequence: CASSLVLGQGGAFF. CDR3 bases: TGTGCCAGCAGCTTAGTTCTTGGGCAGGGGGGAGCTTTCTTT. Based on the CDR3 plus reference TRBV7-8 and TRBJ1-1, the full variable domain is GAGVSQSPRYKVAKRGQDVALRCDPISGHVSLFWYQQALGQGPEFLTYFQNEAQLDKSGLPSDRFFAERPEGSVSTLKIQRTQQEDSAVYLCASSLVLGQGGAFFGQGTRLTVV.

V gene TRBV9 combines with J gene TRBJ2-2, with TRBD2 matching over 11 bases. Unmatched junction bases numbered 10, after V lost 0 bases and J lost 3 bases. The V gene's germline CDR1 is SGDLS and CDR2 YYNGEE. The CDR3 has 19 residues. CDR3 sequence: CASSVGRLAGGRDTGELFF. The CDR3 DNA follows: TGTGCCAGCAGCGTAGGGCGTCTAGCGGGGGGACGAGACACCGGGGAGCTGTTTTTT.